The clone carrying this T cell receptor (beta chain) was observed a handful of times. Its target is not known. CDR1 is SGHVS, CDR2 FNYEAQ, per germline. Losses at the gene ends were 5 bases for V and 5 bases for J; bases not matched to a gene: 14. The CDR3 loop spans 18 amino acids. This sample stems from a study of beta chain features in type 1 diabetes. Looking at the study overall: Patients and healthy donors were similar in age, gender and cell yields. All of the samples together had 107,917,701 sorted cells examined.

Expressed TCRB transcripts were sequenced, since all the RNA that had been isolated was reverse transcribed. Sequenced naive, central memory and regulatory T cell samples produced an average of roughly 3.5 million reads. TCRdb keeps only in-frame clones here, not all; method: immunoSEQ multiplex PCR. The sample includes 350,000 to 450,000 clones, 10% to 15% of them seen just once. General study findings and limits: Shortening of TCRB CDR3s, moderate but significant, appeared in all four CD4+ subsets of Type 1 diabetes patients. In cDNA sequencing, cells with high TCR expression could be over-represented.

The sample comprised naive CD4+ T cells from blood. The chain combines TRBV7-6 with TRBJ2-3; 12 nucleotides agree with TRBD1. The receptor comes from a woman aged 18-35 years with type 1 diabetes. The CDR3 is CASSPRDRGQGVGDTQYF. For the CDR3, the DNA is TGTGCCAGCAGCCCCCGGGACAGGGGGCAAGGGGTTGGAGATACGCAGTATTTT. The variable domain in full, with the rest retrieved from reference TRBV7-6 and TRBJ2-3, is GAGVSQSPRYKVTKRGQDVALRCDPISGHVSLYWYRQALGQGPEFLTYFNYEAQQDKSGLPNDRFSAERPEGSISTLTIQRTEQRDSAMYRCASSPRDRGQGVGDTQYFGPGTRLTVL.